Each of the 16 T cell receptor beta chains below was sequenced from the same sample in a study of spatial heterogeneity in lung cancer. As for time point: sample taken at primary tumor resection. Researchers sequenced whole RNA taken from tumor, nontumor lung or frozen PBMC without sorting. TCRdb itself ran the 5' RACE reads through MiXCR, one entry per CDR3 protein. The data show more than 10,000 distinct CDR3 sequences, 5.2% seen once. The material sequenced was lung tumor tissue, taken at surgery. Receptors were obtained from a human donor with early-stage non-small cell lung cancer.

This clonotype was recorded many times. This beta chain represents an off-target read in a library built for alpha chains; its size is of limited meaning. This sequence joins TRBV4-2 and TRBJ2-5; the match to TRBD2 covers 7 bases. Germline CDR1 is LGHNA and CDR2 is YNFKEQ. Trimming removed 2 bases from V and 1 base from J; junction bases left unmatched: 13. This CDR3 contains 18 residues. The CDR3 nucleotides are TGTGCCAGCAGCCAAACCCAACCCAGCGGGGAAATCCAAGAGACCCAGTACTTC. Its protein product is CASSQTQPSGEIQETQYF.

This clonotype was seen ten or more times. Because this beta chain is a stray read in a library intended to capture alpha chains, its abundance should not be given much weight. V usage is TRBV20-1 and J usage is TRBJ2-3; possibly TRBD1 for D (6 bases). CDR1 DFQATT and CDR2 SNEGSKA come from the germline V gene (reference sequence). The CDR3 has 13 amino acids. The chain's CDR3 is CAGLQGGDDTQYF. In nucleotides, the CDR3 is TGCGCCGGCTTACAGGGCGGTGACGATACGCAGTATTTT.

This clonotype was detected many times. This beta chain is off target for a library built for alpha chains, so its abundance means little. V gene TRBV6-2 or TRBV6-3 combines with J gene TRBJ2-5; D may be TRBD1 or TRBD2 (6 bases each). Germline CDR1 MNHEY, CDR2 SVGEGT. V lost 5 bases to trimming and J lost 5 bases, with 15 bases between them. The CDR3 totals 14 residues. CDR3 coding DNA: TGTGCCAGCAGTACAACGACTAGGGGGGAGACCCAGTACTTC. Protein product: CASSTTTRGETQYF.

At least ten counts were recorded for this clonotype. A library prepared for alpha chains yielded this beta chain as an off-target read; its size is of little meaning. The gene calls are TRBV7-8 and TRBJ2-5, with 9 bases that match TRBD2. V trimming: 7 bases; J trimming: 4 bases; junction bases outside the gene matches: 10. The CDR3 is 15 residues long. Germline assignment: CDR1 SGHVS and CDR2 FQNEAQ. CDR3 nucleotides: TGTGCCAGCACCTATAGCGGGAGTGTCGGAGAGACCCAGTACTTC. It specifies CASTYSGSVGETQYF.

The table lists this clonotype with many counts. For a library built for alpha chains, this beta chain is a stray read; little rests on its size. The chain uses TRBV5-4 and TRBJ2-7; 7 bases are a match to TRBD1. This CDR3 has 15 residues. V shed 3 bases and J 5 bases; nucleotides not matched to a gene: 11. The germline CDR1 and CDR2 sequences are SGHNT and YYREEE (reference sequence). The CDR3 protein is CASSSTLTGTNEQYF. In DNA form, the CDR3 reads TGTGCCAGCAGCTCTACCCTGACAGGGACAAACGAGCAGTACTTC. Full variable domain (rest looked up from reference TRBV5-4 and TRBJ2-7): ETGVTQSPTHLIKTRGQQVTLRCSSQSGHNTVSWYQQALGQGPQFIFQYYREEENGRGNFPPRFSGLQFPNYSSELNVNALELDDSALYLCASSSTLTGTNEQYFGPGTRLTVT.

Note on this clonotype: Given a much more abundant clone one base away, this may be a read error. This beta chain turned up in a library designed for alpha chains; as an off-target read, its abundance says little. The V call is TRBV6-2 or TRBV6-3, the J call TRBJ2-1; D unresolved. Germline-derived CDR1 and CDR2 are MNHEY and SVGEGT. This CDR3 has 17 amino acids. Trimming shortened V by 2 bases and J by 0 bases, and 14 bases separated the two germline ends. CDR3 loop: CASSYPTGYLSYNEQFF. The CDR3 coding sequence is TGTGCCAGCAGTTACCCGACCGGGTACCTCTCCTACAATGAGCAGTTCTTC.

Points on this clonotype: For a library built for alpha chains, this beta chain is a stray read; little rests on its size. The chain recombines TRBV11-3 with TRBJ1-1, with no clear D. This CDR3 spans 11 amino acids. Germline CDR1 and CDR2: SGHNT and YENEEA. V lost 4 bases to trimming and J lost 2 bases, with 2 bases between them. CDR3 amino acids: CASSSNTEAFF. In nucleotides, the CDR3 is TGTGCCAGCAGCTCCAACACTGAAGCTTTCTTT.

This clonotype was counted ten times or more. The junction and the germline gene differ at one end; a read error may be behind it. With the library built for alpha chains, this beta chain is off target and its frequency is not meaningful. The genes are TRBV7-7 and TRBJ2-3; 7 nucleotides agree with TRBD2. Germline CDR1 is SSHAT and CDR2 is FNYEAQ (reference sequence). The CDR3 consists of 15 residues. The CDR3 is CASSSSGVGTDTQYF. CDR3 nucleotide sequence: TGTGCTAGCAGCTCCAGCGGGGTAGGCACAGATACGCAGTATTTT. Full variable domain (outside the CDR3, taken from reference TRBV7-7 and TRBJ2-3): GAGVSQSPRYKVTKRGQDVTLRCDPISSHATLYWYQQALGQGPEFLTYFNYEAQPDKSGLPSDRFSAERPEGSISTLTIQRTEQRDSAMYRCASSSSGVGTDTQYFGPGTRLTVL.

This clonotype was observed many times. The library was built for alpha chains, so this beta chain is an off-target read and its size means little. The rearrangement links TRBV9 to TRBJ1-2; D is unclear. This CDR3 has 13 amino acids. Trimming removed 4 bases from V and 5 bases from J, with 12 bases in between. The V gene's germline CDR1 is SGDLS and CDR2 YYNGEE. This CDR3 is CASSMTDFYGYTF. The CDR3 DNA reads TGTGCCAGCAGCATGACGGATTTTTATGGCTACACCTTC.

This clonotype was found many times. This beta chain is an unintended read in a library built for alpha chains; its size means little. This sequence joins TRBV7-2 and TRBJ1-5, with TRBD1 matching over 10 bases. From germline, CDR1 is SGHTA and CDR2 FQGNSA. The CDR3 has 17 residues. Trimming cost V 5 bases and J 6 bases; bases outside gene matches: 13. The CDR3 nucleotides are TGTGCCAGCAGCGTATTGACAGGGGGCCCAGGTGGTCAGCCCCAGCATTTT. Encoded protein: CASSVLTGGPGGQPQHF.

This clonotype occurred many times. Because the library targeted alpha chains, this beta chain is an off-target read whose size means little. The rearrangement joins TRBV20-1 to TRBJ1-1; no reliable D call. V was trimmed by 6 bases and J by 0 bases, leaving 14 bases between them. Germline V gene data show CDR1 as DFQATT and CDR2 as SNEGSKA (reference sequence). CDR3 length equals 14 residues. The CDR3 loop is CSARARRLNTEAFF. Written as DNA, the CDR3 is TGCAGTGCCCGGGCTCGGAGATTGAACACTGAAGCTTTCTTT.

Many counts were recorded for this clonotype. The library was built for alpha chains, so this beta chain is an off-target read and its size means little. The CDR3 coding sequence is TGTGCCAGCAGCGCAGGGGGCCCTAACACTGAAGCTTTCTTT. Its protein is CASSAGGPNTEAFF. V usage is TRBV7-2 and J usage is TRBJ1-1; TRBD1 agrees at 8 bases. J lost 2 bases, V lost 5 bases, and 4 bases had no gene match. CDR3 length: 14 amino acids. In germline, CDR1 is SGHTA, CDR2 FQGNSA.

This clonotype was seen many times. For a library built for alpha chains, this beta chain is a stray read; little rests on its size. This chain links TRBV20-1 with TRBJ2-3, with 8 bases lining up with TRBD2. This CDR3 has 15 residues. V was clipped by 3 bases and J by 3 bases; unmatched bases: 8. The V gene's germline CDR1 is DFQATT and CDR2 SNEGSKA (reference sequence). The CDR3 DNA sequence: TGCAGTGCTAGTCAAGCGGGAGAGGGTACAGATACGCAGTATTTT. This translates into CSASQAGEGTDTQYF.

This clonotype came up many times. With the library built for alpha chains, this beta chain is off target and its frequency is not meaningful. This chain connects TRBV6-5 to TRBJ1-2; perhaps TRBD1 as D (6 bases). V shed 5 bases and J shed 6 bases, with 19 bases lying between them. The germline CDR1 and CDR2 sequences are MNHEY and SVGAGI. This CDR3 comprises 15 residues. In DNA form, the CDR3 reads TGTGCCAGCAGTAAAGGGGAGGGGGTTTATAATGGCTACACCTTC. It yields the protein CASSKGEGVYNGYTF.

This clonotype was observed many times. Because the library targeted alpha chains, this beta chain is an off-target read whose size means little. The chain has TRBV10-3 and TRBJ2-3, with 10 bases fitting TRBD2. V lost 6 bases to trimming and J lost 3 bases; unmatched junction nucleotides: 9. The length of the CDR3 is 16 residues. In germline, CDR1 is ENHRY, CDR2 SYGVKD. The CDR3 loop is CAIRPQREGATDTQYF. The CDR3 region has the DNA TGTGCCATCAGGCCCCAGCGGGAGGGAGCAACAGATACGCAGTATTTT.

This clonotype was recorded at least ten times. Since the library was made to target alpha chains, this beta chain is a stray read and its abundance is not meaningful. The chain employs TRBV5-1 and TRBJ2-3; 7 bases match TRBD2. V dropped 1 base and J dropped 6; count of bases not matched to a gene: 8. Germline assignment: CDR1 SGHRS and CDR2 YFSETQ. The CDR3 length is 15 residues. The CDR3 DNA reads as TGCGCCAGCAGCTTGCAAGAGCGGCGGGGGGATACGCAGTATTTT. Translating gives CASSLQERRGDTQYF.